A single sample gave rise to the 27 T cell receptor beta chains below, sequenced in a study of cytomegalovirus exposure and HLA in healthy donors. With 60 Vbeta and 13 Jbeta primers, the PCR was carried out. Generated by immunoSEQ multiplex PCR, the TCRdb table keeps only in-frame clones and is missing some. The sample comprises about 82,000 clones, around 77% of which are singletons, and approximately 3.2% rests with the top ten. The sequenced sample consisted of PBMCs. These receptors originate from a man between 50 and 59 years old in good health and CMV-seronegative.

This clone has more than one count but fewer than ten. The chain uses TRBV30 and TRBJ1-6, with TRBD1 matching over 10 bases. The germline V gene encodes CDR1 GTSNPN and CDR2 SVGIG (reference sequence). The CDR3 runs 14 residues. The V and J ends lost 3 bases and 9 bases, in that order; junction bases with no gene match: 5. The CDR3 sequence: CAWRGTGEGSPLHF. The CDR3 DNA is TGTGCCTGGAGAGGGACAGGGGAAGGTTCACCCCTCCACTTT.

The chain couples TRBV4-1 to TRBJ2-3, with 8 positions matching TRBD2. J gave up 10 bases and V 2 bases, and 11 bases lay outside the gene matches. The CDR3 length is 15 residues. Germline CDR1 reads MGHRA; CDR2 reads YSYEKL. This chain's CDR3 is CASSQLAGPGFAQYF. In DNA, the CDR3 is TGCGCCAGCAGCCAACTAGCGGGCCCCGGGTTTGCGCAGTATTTT.

The chain joins TRBV5-1 to TRBJ2-7, with D tentatively TRBD2 (5 bases). This CDR3 has 15 residues. The V end lost 0 bases, the J end lost 2 bases, and 12 bases lay between the germline ends. Germline V gene lookup returns CDR1 SGHRS and CDR2 YFSETQ. CDR3 bases: TGCGCCAGCAGCTTGGGCAACATGGGAGCCTACGAGCAGTACTTC. This codes for CASSLGNMGAYEQYF.

The chain is built from TRBV15 and TRBJ1-2, with 8 positions matching TRBD1. The junction had 7 bases not matched to a gene; V was cut back by 0 bases and J by 7 bases. CDR1 and CDR2 from the germline V gene are LNHNV and YYDKDF (reference sequence). This CDR3 spans 15 amino acids. As DNA, the CDR3 is TGTGCCACCAGCAGAGATAGGGCAGACAGGGGTGGCTACACCTTC. It specifies CATSRDRADRGGYTF.

The chain has TRBV5-1 and TRBJ2-1; D unresolved. V lost 1 base to trimming and J lost 6 bases, with 11 bases between them. Germline V gene data show CDR1 as SGHRS and CDR2 as YFSETQ. CDR3 length equals 14 residues. CDR3 nucleotide sequence: TGCGCCAGCAGCTTGACTCCCACTGGCAATGAGCAGTTCTTC. Translated, it gives CASSLTPTGNEQFF.

This chain connects TRBV20-1 to TRBJ1-2; weak D call: TRBD1 (6 bases). V was trimmed by 8 bases and J by 8 bases, leaving 9 bases between them. The CDR3 is 9 amino acids. Germline V lookup: CDR1 DFQATT, CDR2 SNEGSKA (reference sequence). CDR3 loop: CSPGAGYTF. The CDR3 coding sequence is TGCAGTCCAGGGGCCGGCTACACCTTC.

This sequence joins TRBV9 and TRBJ2-1, with 8 bases that match TRBD2. From germline, CDR1 is SGDLS and CDR2 YYNGEE. V lost 5 bases to trimming and J lost 7 bases; unmatched junction nucleotides: 11. This CDR3 comprises 15 residues. CDR3 loop: CASSRGGQGVNEQFF. The CDR3 DNA follows: TGTGCCAGCAGTCGGGGGGGTCAGGGCGTGAATGAGCAGTTCTTC.

The chain is built from TRBV27 and TRBJ1-2; D call uncertain. V dropped 3 bases and J dropped 4 bases, with 9 bases sitting between them. CDR1 is MNHEY and CDR2 is SMNVEV in the germline V gene (reference sequence). The CDR3 has 13 amino acids. The chain's CDR3 is CASSFRGSYGYTF. CDR3 DNA sequence: TGTGCCAGCAGTTTCCGCGGTTCCTATGGCTACACCTTC.

The gene calls are TRBV5-1 and TRBJ1-2; 7 nucleotides agree with TRBD1. The CDR3 length is 18 residues. V lost 0 bases to trimming and J lost 0 bases; unmatched junction nucleotides: 11. Germline lookup yields CDR1 SGHRS and CDR2 YFSETQ. The CDR3 region has the DNA TGCGCCAGCAGCTTGGACGGGAGGGACAGAGGTTCTAACTATGGCTACACCTTC. Translating gives CASSLDGRDRGSNYGYTF.

This chain connects TRBV7-3 to TRBJ2-2, with 8 bases aligning to TRBD1. The germline gives CDR1 SGHTA, CDR2 FQGTGA. The CDR3 has 13 amino acids. V shed 5 bases, J shed 7 bases, and the junction held 3 bases outside the gene matches. In DNA form, the CDR3 reads TGTGCCAGCAGCCAGACAGGGGTCGGGGAGCTGTTTTTT. Amino acid sequence: CASSQTGVGELFF. Using reference TRBV7-3 and TRBJ2-2 for the parts outside the CDR3, the full variable domain is GAGVSQTPSNKVTEKGKYVELRCDPISGHTALYWYRQSLGQGPEFLIYFQGTGAADDSGLPNDRFFAVRPEGSVSTLKIQRTERGDSAVYLCASSQTGVGELFFGEGSRLTVL.

CDR3 protein: CASSEQGGGVQYF. CDR3 nucleotide sequence: TGTGCCAGCTCCGAGCAGGGAGGGGGTGTGCAGTATTTT. The chain carries TRBV9 and TRBJ2-3; D might be TRBD2 (7 bases). V was clipped by 7 bases and J by 11 bases, with 20 bases between them. The germline V gene encodes CDR1 SGDLS and CDR2 YYNGEE. The CDR3 extends over 13 amino acids.

This clone was seen only once. The chain uses TRBV7-8 and TRBJ2-1; 10 nucleotides align to TRBD1. The germline V gene encodes CDR1 SGHVS and CDR2 FQNEAQ. V lost 4 bases, J lost 8 bases, and 11 bases stayed unmatched. This CDR3 spans 16 amino acids. The CDR3 DNA reads as TGTGCCAGCAGCTCCTCGTGGGGACAGGGGTTAGATGAGCAGTTCTTC. Its translation is CASSSSWGQGLDEQFF.

The CDR3 reads CAARQGRNQPQHF. As DNA, the CDR3 is TGTGCCGCAAGACAGGGGCGGAATCAGCCCCAGCATTTT. V and J are TRBV6-5 and TRBJ1-5; 8 bases align to TRBD1. Germline V gene lookup returns CDR1 MNHEY and CDR2 SVGAGI. V shed 11 bases, J shed 4 bases, and the junction held 7 bases outside the gene matches. This CDR3 has 13 amino acids.

The chain recombines TRBV18 with TRBJ2-1; D unresolved. This CDR3 region has 15 residues. The germline V gene encodes CDR1 KGHSH and CDR2 LQKENI. V lost 3 bases, J lost 0 bases, and 9 bases lay in between. CDR3 in amino acids: CASSPRSISYNEQFF. The CDR3 nucleotides read TGTGCCAGCTCACCTCGGTCTATCTCCTACAATGAGCAGTTCTTC.

This clone was counted between two and nine times. CDR3 sequence reads: CASSQAGSLNTEAFF. The DNA of the CDR3 is TGTGCCAGCAGCCAAGCAGGCAGTTTGAACACTGAAGCTTTCTTT. The rearrangement links TRBV4-2 to TRBJ1-1; D ambiguous. This CDR3 has 15 residues. The germline gives CDR1 LGHNA, CDR2 YNFKEQ. Trimming stripped 1 base from V and 0 bases from J, with 9 bases between.

V gene TRBV28 combines with J gene TRBJ1-3, with 7 bases matching TRBD1. Per the germline V gene, CDR1 is MDHEN and CDR2 is SYDVKM. The CDR3 sequence is 15 residues long. J lost 0 bases, V lost 7 bases, and 6 bases had no gene match. In DNA, the CDR3 is TGTGCCAGCATCTCAGGGGGGAACTCTGGAAACACCATATATTTT. This gives the protein CASISGGNSGNTIYF.

The V and J genes are TRBV11-2 and TRBJ1-1; tentatively, D is TRBD1 (5 bases). Trimming cost V 5 bases and J 5 bases, with 9 bases left between them. The CDR3 consists of 12 residues. Germline V CDR1 and CDR2: SGHAT, FQNNGV. CDR3 loop: CASSAGRTEAFF. CDR3 sequence (DNA): TGTGCCAGCAGCGCAGGGAGGACTGAAGCTTTCTTT.

The rearrangement joins TRBV5-1 to TRBJ2-1; TRBD1 aligns across 9 bases. J was trimmed by 5 bases and V by 4 bases; bases with no gene match: 7. CDR1 is SGHRS and CDR2 is YFSETQ in the germline V gene. The CDR3 runs to 15 residues. The CDR3, as DNA: TGCGCCAGCAGCCCCGATGGACAGGGGAACAATGAGCAGTTCTTC. It yields the protein CASSPDGQGNNEQFF.

This clone was found many times. The chain employs TRBV5-5 and TRBJ2-7, with D possibly TRBD2 on 5 matching bases. The germline V gene has CDR1 SGHKS and CDR2 YYEKEE (reference sequence). The CDR3 runs to 15 residues. Deletions cut 4 bases from V and 6 bases from J, with 20 bases between. The CDR3 DNA follows: TGTGCCAGCAGCCCCCCTTTGTCGGGAATGGGCGAGCAGTACTTC. This gives the protein CASSPPLSGMGEQYF.

A word on this clone: One junction end does not reproduce the germline sequence, and a read error may be involved. This sequence joins TRBV6-6 and TRBJ1-2; unclear D gene. CDR3 length equals 11 residues. Germline V lookup: CDR1 MNHNY, CDR2 SVGAGI (reference sequence). CDR3 region: CASSPDPVMIF. The DNA for the CDR3 is TGTGCCAGCAGTCCTGATCCAGTGATGATCTTC.

There are a few counts of this clone. The chain employs TRBV6-5 and TRBJ1-2; TRBD1 is a possible D gene (5 bases). Germline CDR1 is MNHEY and CDR2 is SVGAGI. V dropped 4 bases and J dropped 4 bases, with 13 bases sitting between them. CDR3 size: 14 residues. The CDR3 DNA reads as TGTGCCAGCAGTTCCCGGGGGATGGGCTATGGCTACACCTTC. Protein sequence: CASSSRGMGYGYTF.

The V and J genes are TRBV4-2 and TRBJ2-7, with D unresolved. The V gene lost 4 bases and the J gene lost 2 bases, with 6 bases spanning the gap. The V gene's germline CDR1 is LGHNA and CDR2 YNFKEQ. CDR3 length: 12 residues. CDR3: CASSLDTYEQYF. The CDR3 bases are TGTGCCAGCAGCCTAGACACCTACGAGCAGTACTTC.

The genes are TRBV27 and TRBJ2-1; TRBD2 is a possible D gene (5 bases). Germline V gives CDR1 MNHEY, CDR2 SMNVEV (reference sequence). With 4 bases removed from V and 10 bases from J, the gap between germline ends came to 14 bases. The CDR3 sequence is 13 residues long. The CDR3 sequence is CASSSIGRGEQFF. CDR3 coding DNA: TGTGCCAGCAGTTCGATAGGGAGAGGGGAGCAGTTCTTC.

The genes are TRBV27 and TRBJ2-7; D remains unclear. The CDR3 runs 15 residues. V was cut by 5 bases and J by 1 base, with 15 bases left in between. Germline CDR1 MNHEY, CDR2 SMNVEV (reference sequence). CDR3 sequence reads: CASSLTIRVSYEQYF. The CDR3 nucleotides are TGTGCCAGCAGTCTTACAATCCGGGTTTCCTACGAGCAGTACTTC.

Only one count was recorded for this clone. The chain carries TRBV11-1 and TRBJ2-7; TRBD1 agrees at 10 bases. The CDR3 loop spans 15 amino acids. Unmatched junction bases numbered 8, after V lost 5 bases and J lost 4 bases. Per germline, CDR1 SGHAT and CDR2 FQDESV (reference sequence). Written as DNA, the CDR3 is TGTGCCAGCAGCACCCCGACAGGGGGCAAGTACGAGCAGTACTTC. This codes for CASSTPTGGKYEQYF.

This clone occurred a few times. J is TRBJ1-4 and V is TRBV6-1, with TRBD1 matching over 8 bases. The length of the CDR3 is 14 residues. Germline CDR1 reads MNHNS; CDR2 reads SASEGT. J was trimmed by 5 bases and V by 10 bases; bases with no gene match: 9. The CDR3 spells CATHKDRVNEKLFF. Written as DNA, the CDR3 is TGTGCCACCCATAAGGACAGGGTGAATGAAAAACTGTTTTTT.

V and J are TRBV15 and TRBJ1-6; D not certain. Trimming stripped 3 bases from V and 10 bases from J, with 19 bases between. Germline CDR1 is LNHNV and CDR2 is YYDKDF (reference sequence). The CDR3 has 16 amino acids. CDR3 DNA sequence: TGTGCCACCAGCAGGGCCGGAGGCGGACGTGAGTCACCCCTCCACTTT. This encodes CATSRAGGGRESPLHF.